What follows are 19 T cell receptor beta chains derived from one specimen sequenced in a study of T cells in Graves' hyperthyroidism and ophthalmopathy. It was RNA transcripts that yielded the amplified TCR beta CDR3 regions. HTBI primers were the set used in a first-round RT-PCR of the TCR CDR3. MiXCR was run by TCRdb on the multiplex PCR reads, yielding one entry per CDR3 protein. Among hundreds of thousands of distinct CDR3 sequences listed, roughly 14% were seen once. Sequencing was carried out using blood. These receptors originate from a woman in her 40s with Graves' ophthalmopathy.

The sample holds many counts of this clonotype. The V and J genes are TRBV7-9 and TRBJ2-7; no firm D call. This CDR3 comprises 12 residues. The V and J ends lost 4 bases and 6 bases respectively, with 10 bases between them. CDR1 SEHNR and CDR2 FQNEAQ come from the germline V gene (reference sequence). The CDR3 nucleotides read TGTGCCAGCAGCTCCTCCGGCCTCGAGCAGTACTTC. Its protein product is CASSSSGLEQYF.

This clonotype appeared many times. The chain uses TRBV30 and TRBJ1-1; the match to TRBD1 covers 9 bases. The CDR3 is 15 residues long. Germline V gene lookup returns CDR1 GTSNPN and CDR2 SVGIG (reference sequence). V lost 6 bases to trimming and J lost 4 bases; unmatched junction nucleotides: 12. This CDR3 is CACTGGASGVTEAFF. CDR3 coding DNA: TGTGCCTGCACAGGGGGCGCAAGTGGGGTCACTGAAGCTTTCTTT.

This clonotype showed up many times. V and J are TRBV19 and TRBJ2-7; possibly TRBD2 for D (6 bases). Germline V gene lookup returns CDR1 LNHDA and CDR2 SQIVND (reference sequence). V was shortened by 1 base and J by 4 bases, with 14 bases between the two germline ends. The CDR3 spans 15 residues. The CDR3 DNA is TGTGCCAGTAGTATAGGCGACGGGAGAAGGTACGAGCAGTACTTC. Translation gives CASSIGDGRRYEQYF.

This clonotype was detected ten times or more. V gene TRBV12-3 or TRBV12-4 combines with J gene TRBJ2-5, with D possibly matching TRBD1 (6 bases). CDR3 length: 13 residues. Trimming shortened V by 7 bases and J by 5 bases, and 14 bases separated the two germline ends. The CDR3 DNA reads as TGTGCCAGCACCCGACAGGCTTGGGAGACCCAGTACTTC. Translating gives CASTRQAWETQYF.

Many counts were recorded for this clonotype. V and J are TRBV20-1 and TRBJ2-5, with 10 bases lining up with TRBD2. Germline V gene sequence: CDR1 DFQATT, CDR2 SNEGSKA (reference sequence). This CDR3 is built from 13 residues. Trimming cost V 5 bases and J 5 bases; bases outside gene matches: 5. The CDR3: CSAPAGGPETQYF. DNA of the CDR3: TGCAGTGCTCCAGCGGGAGGGCCGGAGACCCAGTACTTC.

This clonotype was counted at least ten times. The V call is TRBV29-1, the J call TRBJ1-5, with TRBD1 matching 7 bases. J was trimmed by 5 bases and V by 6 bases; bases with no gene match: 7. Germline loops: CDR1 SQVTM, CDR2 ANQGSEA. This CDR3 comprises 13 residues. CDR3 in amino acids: CSVSGQTDQPQHF. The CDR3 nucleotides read TGCAGCGTATCGGGACAGACTGATCAGCCCCAGCATTTT.

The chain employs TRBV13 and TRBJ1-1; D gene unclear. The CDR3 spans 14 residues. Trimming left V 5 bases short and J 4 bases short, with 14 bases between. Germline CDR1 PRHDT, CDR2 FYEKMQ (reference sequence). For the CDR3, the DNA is TGTGCCAGCAGCCAATTTAGAGGGTCCACTGAAGCTTTCTTT. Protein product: CASSQFRGSTEAFF.

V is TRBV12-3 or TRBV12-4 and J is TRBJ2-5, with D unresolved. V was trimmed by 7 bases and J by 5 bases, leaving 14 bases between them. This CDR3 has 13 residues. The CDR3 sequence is CASMTRSQETQYF. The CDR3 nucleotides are TGTGCCAGCATGACCCGAAGTCAGGAGACCCAGTACTTC.

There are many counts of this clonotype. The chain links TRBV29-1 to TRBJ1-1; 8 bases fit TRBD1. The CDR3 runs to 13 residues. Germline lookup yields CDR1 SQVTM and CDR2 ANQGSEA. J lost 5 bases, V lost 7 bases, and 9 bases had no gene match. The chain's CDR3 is CSGTRGPGTEAFF. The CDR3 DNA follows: TGCAGCGGCACCAGGGGGCCTGGGACTGAAGCTTTCTTT.

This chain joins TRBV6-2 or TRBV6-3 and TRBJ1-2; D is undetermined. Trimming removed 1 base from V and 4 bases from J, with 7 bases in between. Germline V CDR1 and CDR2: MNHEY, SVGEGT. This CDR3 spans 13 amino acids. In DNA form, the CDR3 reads TGTGCCAGCAGTTACTGGGCTGCCTATGGCTACACCTTC. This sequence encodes CASSYWAAYGYTF.

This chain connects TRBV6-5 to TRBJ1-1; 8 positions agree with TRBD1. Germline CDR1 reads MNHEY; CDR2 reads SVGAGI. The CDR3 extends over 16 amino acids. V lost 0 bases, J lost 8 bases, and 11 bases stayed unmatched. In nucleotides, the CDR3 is TGTGCCAGCAGTTACTCGAAACGGACAGGGCAAGTCGAAGCTTTCTTT. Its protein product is CASSYSKRTGQVEAFF.

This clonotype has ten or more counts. The CDR3 sequence: CSVVIWVQSGYEQYF. CDR3 DNA: TGCAGCGTTGTTATCTGGGTCCAAAGTGGCTACGAGCAGTACTTC. The chain carries TRBV29-1 and TRBJ2-7; no clear D gene. V shed 4 bases and J shed 3 bases, with 19 bases lying between them. This CDR3 contains 15 residues. In germline, CDR1 is SQVTM, CDR2 ANQGSEA.

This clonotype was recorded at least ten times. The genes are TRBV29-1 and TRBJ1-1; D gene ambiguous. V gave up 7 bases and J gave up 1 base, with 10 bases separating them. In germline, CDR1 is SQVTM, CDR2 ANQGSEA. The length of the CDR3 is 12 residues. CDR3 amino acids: CSAGWENTEAFF. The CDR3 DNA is TGCAGCGCCGGCTGGGAGAACACTGAAGCTTTCTTT. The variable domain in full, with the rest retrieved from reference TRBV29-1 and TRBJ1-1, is SAVISQKPSRDICQRGTSLTIQCQVDSQVTMMFWYRQQPGQSLTLIATANQGSEATYESGFVIDKFPISRPNLTFSTLTVSNMSPEDSSIYLCSAGWENTEAFFGQGTRLTVV.

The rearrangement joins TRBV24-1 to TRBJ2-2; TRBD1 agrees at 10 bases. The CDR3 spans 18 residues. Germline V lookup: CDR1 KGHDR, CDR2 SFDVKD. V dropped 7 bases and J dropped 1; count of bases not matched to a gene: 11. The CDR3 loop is CATSDLPGTGVNTGELFF. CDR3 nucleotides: TGTGCCACCAGCGACCTACCCGGGACAGGGGTGAACACCGGGGAGCTGTTTTTT.

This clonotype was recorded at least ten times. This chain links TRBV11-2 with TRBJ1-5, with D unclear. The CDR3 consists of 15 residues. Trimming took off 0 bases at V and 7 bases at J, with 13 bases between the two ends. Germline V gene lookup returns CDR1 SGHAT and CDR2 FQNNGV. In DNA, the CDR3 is TGTGCCAGCAGCTTAGATCGCACCGAGTGGCAGCCCCAGCATTTT. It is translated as CASSLDRTEWQPQHF.

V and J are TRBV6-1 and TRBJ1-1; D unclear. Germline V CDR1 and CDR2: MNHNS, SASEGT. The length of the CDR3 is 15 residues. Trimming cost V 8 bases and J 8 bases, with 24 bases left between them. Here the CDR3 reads CASGMRTGISTEAFF. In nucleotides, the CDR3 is TGTGCCAGCGGAATGAGGACCGGGATATCAACGGAAGCTTTCTTT.

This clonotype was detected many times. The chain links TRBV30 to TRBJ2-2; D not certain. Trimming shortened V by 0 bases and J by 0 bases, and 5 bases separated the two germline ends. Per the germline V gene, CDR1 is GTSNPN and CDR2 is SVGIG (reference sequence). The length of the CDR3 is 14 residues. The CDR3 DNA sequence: TGTGCCTGGAGTGTCGGAGCGAACACCGGGGAGCTGTTTTTT. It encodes CAWSVGANTGELFF.

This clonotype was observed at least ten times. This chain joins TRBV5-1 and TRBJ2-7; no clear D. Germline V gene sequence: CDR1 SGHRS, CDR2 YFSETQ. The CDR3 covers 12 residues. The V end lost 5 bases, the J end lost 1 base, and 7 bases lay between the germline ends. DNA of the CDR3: TGCGCCAGCAGGGAACAGTCCTACGAGCAGTACTTC. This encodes CASREQSYEQYF. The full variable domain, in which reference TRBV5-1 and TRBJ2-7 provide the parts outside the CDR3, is KAGVTQTPRYLIKTRGQQVTLSCSPISGHRSVSWYQQTPGQGLQFLFEYFSETQRNKGNFPGRFSGRQFSNSRSEMNVSTLELGDSALYLCASREQSYEQYFGPGTRLTVT.

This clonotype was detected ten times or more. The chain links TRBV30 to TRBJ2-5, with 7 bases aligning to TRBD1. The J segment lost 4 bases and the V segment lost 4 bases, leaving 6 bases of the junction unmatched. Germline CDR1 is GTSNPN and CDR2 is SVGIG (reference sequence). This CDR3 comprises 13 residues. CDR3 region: CAWTATGLETQYF. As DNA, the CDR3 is TGTGCCTGGACCGCGACAGGGCTAGAGACCCAGTACTTC.